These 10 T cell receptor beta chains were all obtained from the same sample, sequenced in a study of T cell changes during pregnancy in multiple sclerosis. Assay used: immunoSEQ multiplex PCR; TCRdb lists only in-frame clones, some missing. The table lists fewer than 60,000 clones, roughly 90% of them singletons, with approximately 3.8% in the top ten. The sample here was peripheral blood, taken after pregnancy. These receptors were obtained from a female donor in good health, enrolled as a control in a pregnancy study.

CDR3 nucleotides: TGTGCCAGCTCAACGACTTTGGGACAGGGACTCTCTGGGGCCAACGTCCTGACTTTC. Its translation is CASSTTLGQGLSGANVLTF. The genes are TRBV18 and TRBJ2-6; 9 positions match TRBD1. The germline V gene encodes CDR1 KGHSH and CDR2 LQKENI. The ends lost 5 bases at V and 0 bases at J; junction bases unmatched: 11. This CDR3 has 19 residues. Supplemented by reference TRBV18 and TRBJ2-6, the full variable domain reads NAGVMQNPRHLVRRRGQEARLRCSPMKGHSHVYWYRQLPEEGLKFMVYLQKENIIDESGMPKERFSAEFPKEGPSILRIQQVVRGDSAAYFCASSTTLGQGLSGANVLTFGAGSRLTVL.

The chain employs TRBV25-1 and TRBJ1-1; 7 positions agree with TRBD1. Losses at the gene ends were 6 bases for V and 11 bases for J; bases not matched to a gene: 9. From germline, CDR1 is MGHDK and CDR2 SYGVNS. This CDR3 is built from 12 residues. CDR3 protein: CASRSGGPIAFF. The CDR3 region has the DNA TGTGCCAGCAGATCAGGGGGACCAATTGCTTTCTTT.

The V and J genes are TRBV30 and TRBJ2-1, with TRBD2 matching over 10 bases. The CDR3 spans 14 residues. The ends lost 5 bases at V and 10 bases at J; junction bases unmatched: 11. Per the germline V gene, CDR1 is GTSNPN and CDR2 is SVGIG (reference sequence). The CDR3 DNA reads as TGTGCCTGGTTATGGAGCGGGGGGGGTAGGGAGCAGTTCTTC. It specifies CAWLWSGGGREQFF.

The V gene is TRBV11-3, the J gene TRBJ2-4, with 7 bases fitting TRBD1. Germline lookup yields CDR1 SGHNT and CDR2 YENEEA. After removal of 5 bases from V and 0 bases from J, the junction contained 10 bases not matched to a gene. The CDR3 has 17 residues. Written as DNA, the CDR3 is TGTGCCAGCAGCGATCTCCTACAGGGGATAGCCAAAAACATTCAGTACTTC. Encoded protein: CASSDLLQGIAKNIQYF. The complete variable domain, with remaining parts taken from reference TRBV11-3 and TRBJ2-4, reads EAGVVQSPRYKIIEKKQPVAFWCNPISGHNTLYWYLQNLGQGPELLIRYENEEAVDDSQLPKDRFSAERLKGVDSTLKIQPAELGDSAVYLCASSDLLQGIAKNIQYFGAGTRLSVL.

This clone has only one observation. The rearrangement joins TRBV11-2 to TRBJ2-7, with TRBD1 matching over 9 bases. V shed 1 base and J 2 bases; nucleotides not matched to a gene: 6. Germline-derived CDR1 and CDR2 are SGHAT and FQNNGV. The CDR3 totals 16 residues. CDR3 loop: CASSLAGTGYAYEQYF. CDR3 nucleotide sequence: TGTGCCAGCAGCTTAGCCGGGACAGGGTACGCCTACGAGCAGTACTTC.

In nucleotides, the CDR3 is TGTGCCAGCACCCAAGCAAGGGGAGCCAAAAACATTCAGTACTTC. Translating it yields CASTQARGAKNIQYF. The chain combines TRBV2 with TRBJ2-4, with D perhaps matching TRBD1 (5 bases). The germline V gene has CDR1 SNHLY and CDR2 FYNNEI. Trimming pared 7 bases from V and 0 bases from J, leaving 13 bases between. CDR3 length: 15 amino acids.

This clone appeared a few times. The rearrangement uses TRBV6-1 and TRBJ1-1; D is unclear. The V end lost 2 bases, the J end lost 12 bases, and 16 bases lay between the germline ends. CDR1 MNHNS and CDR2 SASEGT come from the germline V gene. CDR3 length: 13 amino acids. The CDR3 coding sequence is TGTGCCAGCAGTGAATTGGGCAGAGTCGTAACTTTCTTT. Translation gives CASSELGRVVTFF.

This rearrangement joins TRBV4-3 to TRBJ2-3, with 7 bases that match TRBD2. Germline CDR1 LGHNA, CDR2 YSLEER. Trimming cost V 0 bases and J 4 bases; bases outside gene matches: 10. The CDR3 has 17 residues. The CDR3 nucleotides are TGCGCCAGCAGCCAAGATAGTTTAGGACTAGGAGCAGATACGCAGTATTTT. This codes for CASSQDSLGLGADTQYF.

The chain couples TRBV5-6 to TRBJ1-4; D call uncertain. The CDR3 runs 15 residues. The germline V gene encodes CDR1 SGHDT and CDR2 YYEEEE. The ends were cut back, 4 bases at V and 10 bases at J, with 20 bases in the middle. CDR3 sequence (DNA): TGTGCCAGCAGCCCAACACGGGAAGTAAAAGGAAAACTGTTTTTT. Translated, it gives CASSPTREVKGKLFF. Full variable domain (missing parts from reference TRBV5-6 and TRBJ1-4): DAGVTQSPTHLIKTRGQQVTLRCSPKSGHDTVSWYQQALGQGPQFIFQYYEEEERQRGNFPDRFSGHQFPNYSSELNVNALLLGDSALYLCASSPTREVKGKLFFGSGTQLSVL.

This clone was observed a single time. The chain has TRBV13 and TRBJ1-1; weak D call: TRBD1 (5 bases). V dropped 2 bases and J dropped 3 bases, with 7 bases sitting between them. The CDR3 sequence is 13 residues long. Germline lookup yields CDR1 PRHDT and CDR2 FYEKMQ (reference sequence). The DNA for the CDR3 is TGTGCCAGCAGCTTAAGCAGGGACACTGAAGCTTTCTTT. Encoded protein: CASSLSRDTEAFF.